This TCR beta chain emerged from a study of radiotherapy plus CTLA-4 blockade in lung cancer. This table comes from immunoSEQ multiplex PCR, and its TCRdb copy is limited to in-frame clones, with some not included. The data contain about 57,000 clones, roughly four fifths of them singletons. The CDR3 consists of 16 residues. Germline CDR1 is MNHEY and CDR2 is SMNVEV (reference sequence). V gave up 5 bases and J gave up 1 base, with 17 bases separating them. This sequence joins TRBV27 and TRBJ1-1; D remains ambiguous. Source: peripheral blood, taken from a patient treated with radiotherapy plus ipilimumab. The sequence came from a human donor with non-small cell lung cancer who had a complete response to radiotherapy plus ipilimumab. The CDR3 loop is CASSPYLPEENTEAFF. The CDR3 nucleotides are TGTGCCAGCAGTCCCTATTTGCCTGAAGAGAACACTGAAGCTTTCTTT.